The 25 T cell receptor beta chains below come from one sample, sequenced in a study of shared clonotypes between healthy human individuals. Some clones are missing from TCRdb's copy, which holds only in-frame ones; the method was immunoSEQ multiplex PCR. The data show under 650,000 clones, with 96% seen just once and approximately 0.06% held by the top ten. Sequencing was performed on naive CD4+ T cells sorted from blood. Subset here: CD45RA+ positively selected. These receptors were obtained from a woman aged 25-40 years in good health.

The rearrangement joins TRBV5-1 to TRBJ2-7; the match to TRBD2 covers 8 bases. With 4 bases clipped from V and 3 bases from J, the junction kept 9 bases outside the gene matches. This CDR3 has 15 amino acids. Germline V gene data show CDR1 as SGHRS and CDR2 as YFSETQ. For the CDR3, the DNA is TGCGCCAGCAGCATAGAGGGGACTAGGCGCTACGAGCAGTACTTC. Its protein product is CASSIEGTRRYEQYF.

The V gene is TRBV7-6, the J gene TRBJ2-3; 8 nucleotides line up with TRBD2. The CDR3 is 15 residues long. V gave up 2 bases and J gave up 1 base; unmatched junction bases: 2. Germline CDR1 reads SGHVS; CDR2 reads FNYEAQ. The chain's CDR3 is CASSLRGGGTDTQYF. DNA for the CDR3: TGTGCCAGCAGCTTACGGGGGGGTGGCACAGATACGCAGTATTTT. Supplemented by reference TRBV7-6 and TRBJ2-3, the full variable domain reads GAGVSQSPRYKVTKRGQDVALRCDPISGHVSLYWYRQALGQGPEFLTYFNYEAQQDKSGLPNDRFSAERPEGSISTLTIQRTEQRDSAMYRCASSLRGGGTDTQYFGPGTRLTVL.

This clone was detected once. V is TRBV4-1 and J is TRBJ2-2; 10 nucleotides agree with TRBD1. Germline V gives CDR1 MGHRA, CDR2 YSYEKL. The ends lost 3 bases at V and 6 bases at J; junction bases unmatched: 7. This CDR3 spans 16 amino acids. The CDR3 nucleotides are TGCGCCAGCAGCCACGGGACAGGGGATACGTCCGGGGAGCTGTTTTTT. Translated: CASSHGTGDTSGELFF.

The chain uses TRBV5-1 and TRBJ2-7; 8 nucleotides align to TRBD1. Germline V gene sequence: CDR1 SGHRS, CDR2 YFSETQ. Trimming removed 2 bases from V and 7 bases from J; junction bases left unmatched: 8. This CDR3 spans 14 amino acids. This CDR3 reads CASSLSDRGQEQYF. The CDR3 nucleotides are TGCGCCAGCAGCTTAAGTGACAGGGGTCAAGAGCAGTACTTC. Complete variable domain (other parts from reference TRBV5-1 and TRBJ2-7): KAGVTQTPRYLIKTRGQQVTLSCSPISGHRSVSWYQQTPGQGLQFLFEYFSETQRNKGNFPGRFSGRQFSNSRSEMNVSTLELGDSALYLCASSLSDRGQEQYFGPGTRLTVT.

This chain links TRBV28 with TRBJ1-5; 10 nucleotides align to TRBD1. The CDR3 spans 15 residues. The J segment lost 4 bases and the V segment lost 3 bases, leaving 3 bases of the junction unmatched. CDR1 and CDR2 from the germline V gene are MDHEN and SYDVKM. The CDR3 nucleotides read TGTGCCAGCAGTTTTTGGACAGGGGGTAATCAGCCCCAGCATTTT. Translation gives CASSFWTGGNQPQHF.

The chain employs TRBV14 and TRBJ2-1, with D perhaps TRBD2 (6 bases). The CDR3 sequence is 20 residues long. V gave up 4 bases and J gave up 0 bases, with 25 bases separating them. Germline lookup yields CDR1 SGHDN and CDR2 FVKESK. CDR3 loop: CASSRARGERARSSYNEQFF. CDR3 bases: TGTGCCAGCAGCCGCGCCCGGGGAGAGCGGGCACGTAGCTCCTACAATGAGCAGTTCTTC.

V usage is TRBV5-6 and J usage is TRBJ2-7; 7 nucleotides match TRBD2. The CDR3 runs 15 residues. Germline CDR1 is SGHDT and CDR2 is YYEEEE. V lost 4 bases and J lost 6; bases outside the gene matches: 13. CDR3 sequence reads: CASSLTGGKEGEQYF. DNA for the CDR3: TGTGCCAGCAGCCTCACCGGGGGGAAAGAGGGCGAGCAGTACTTC.

In DNA, the CDR3 is TGTGCCAGCTCACCCAGGCCGGCTAGCAGGTCTGGGGACATTCAGTACTTC. It codes for CASSPRPASRSGDIQYF. The V call is TRBV18, the J call TRBJ2-4; D perhaps matches TRBD2 (5 bases). Germline V gene sequence: CDR1 KGHSH, CDR2 LQKENI. The CDR3 totals 17 residues. Trimming took 3 bases from V and 8 from J, leaving 23 bases between them.

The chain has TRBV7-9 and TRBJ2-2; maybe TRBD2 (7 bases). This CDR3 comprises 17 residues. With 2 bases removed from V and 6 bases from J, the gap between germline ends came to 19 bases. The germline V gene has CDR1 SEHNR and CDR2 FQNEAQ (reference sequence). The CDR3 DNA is TGTGCCAGCAGCTTAATCCCGGGGGGCGATTATGCCGGGGAGCTGTTTTTT. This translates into CASSLIPGGDYAGELFF.

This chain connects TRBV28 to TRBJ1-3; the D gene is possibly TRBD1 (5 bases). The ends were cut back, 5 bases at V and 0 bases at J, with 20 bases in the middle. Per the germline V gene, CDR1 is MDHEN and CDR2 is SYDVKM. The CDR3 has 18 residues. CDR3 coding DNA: TGTGCCAGCAGTGCGGACATAGCTGTAACCTACTCTGGAAACACCATATATTTT. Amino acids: CASSADIAVTYSGNTIYF. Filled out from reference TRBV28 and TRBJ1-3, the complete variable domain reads DVKVTQSSRYLVKRTGEKVFLECVQDMDHENMFWYRQDPGLGLRLIYFSYDVKMKEKGDIPEGYSVSREKKERFSLILESASTNQTSMYLCASSADIAVTYSGNTIYFGEGSWLTVV.

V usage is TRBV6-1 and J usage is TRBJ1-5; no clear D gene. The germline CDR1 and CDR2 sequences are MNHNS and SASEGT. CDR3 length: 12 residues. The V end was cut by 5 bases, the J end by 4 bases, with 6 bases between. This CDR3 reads CASSLNNQPQHF. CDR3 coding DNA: TGTGCCAGCAGTTTGAATAATCAGCCCCAGCATTTT.

For the CDR3, the DNA is TGTGCCAGCAGCTTAGCCCGGGGGGATGGGACCGGGGAGCTGTTTTTT. Translated, it gives CASSLARGDGTGELFF. This chain links TRBV7-6 with TRBJ2-2, with 7 bases matching TRBD2. The V and J ends lost 0 bases and 5 bases, in that order; junction bases with no gene match: 6. This CDR3 has 16 amino acids. Germline V gives CDR1 SGHVS, CDR2 FNYEAQ.

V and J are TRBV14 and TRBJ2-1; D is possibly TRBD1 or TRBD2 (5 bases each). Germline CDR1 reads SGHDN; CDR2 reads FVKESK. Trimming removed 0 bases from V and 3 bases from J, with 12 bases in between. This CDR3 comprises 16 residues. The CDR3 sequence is CASSQDWGTDYNEQFF. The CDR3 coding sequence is TGTGCCAGCAGCCAAGATTGGGGGACGGACTACAATGAGCAGTTCTTC.

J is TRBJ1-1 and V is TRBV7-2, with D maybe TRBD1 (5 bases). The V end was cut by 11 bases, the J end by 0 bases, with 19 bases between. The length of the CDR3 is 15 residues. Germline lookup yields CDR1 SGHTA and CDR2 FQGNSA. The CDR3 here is CAERGLGSMNTEAFF. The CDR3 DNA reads TGTGCCGAAAGGGGTCTGGGTTCCATGAACACTGAAGCTTTCTTT.

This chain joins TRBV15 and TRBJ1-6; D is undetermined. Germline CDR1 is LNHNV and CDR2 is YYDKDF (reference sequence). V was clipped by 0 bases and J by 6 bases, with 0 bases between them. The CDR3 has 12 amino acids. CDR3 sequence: CATSRDNSPLHF. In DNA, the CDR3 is TGTGCCACCAGCAGAGATAATTCACCCCTCCACTTT.

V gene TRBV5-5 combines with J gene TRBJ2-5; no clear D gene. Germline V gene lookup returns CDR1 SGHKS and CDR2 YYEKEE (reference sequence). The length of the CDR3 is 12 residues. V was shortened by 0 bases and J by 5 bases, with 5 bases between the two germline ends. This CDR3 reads CASSLAAETQYF. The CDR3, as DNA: TGTGCCAGCAGCTTGGCCGCGGAGACCCAGTACTTC. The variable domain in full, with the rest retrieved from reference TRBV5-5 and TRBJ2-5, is DAGVTQSPTHLIKTRGQQVTLRCSPISGHKSVSWYQQVLGQGPQFIFQYYEKEERGRGNFPDRFSARQFPNYSSELNVNALLLGDSALYLCASSLAAETQYFGPGTRLLVL.

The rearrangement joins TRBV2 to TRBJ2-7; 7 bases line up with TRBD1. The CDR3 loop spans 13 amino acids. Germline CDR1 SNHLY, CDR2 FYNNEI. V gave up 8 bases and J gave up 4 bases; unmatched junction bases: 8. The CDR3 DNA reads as TGTGCCAGCGGCCCACAGGGGCGATACGAGCAGTACTTC. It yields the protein CASGPQGRYEQYF.

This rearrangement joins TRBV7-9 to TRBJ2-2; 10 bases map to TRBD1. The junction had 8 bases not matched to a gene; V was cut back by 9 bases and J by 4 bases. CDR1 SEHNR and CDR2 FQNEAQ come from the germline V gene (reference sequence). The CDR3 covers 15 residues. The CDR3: CASTTGTGVTGELFF. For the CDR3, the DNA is TGTGCCAGTACGACCGGGACAGGGGTCACCGGGGAGCTGTTTTTT. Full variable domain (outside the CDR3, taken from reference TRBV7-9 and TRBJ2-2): DTGVSQNPRHKITKRGQNVTFRCDPISEHNRLYWYRQTLGQGPEFLTYFQNEAQLEKSRLLSDRFSAERPKGSFSTLEIQRTEQGDSAMYLCASTTGTGVTGELFFGEGSRLTVL.

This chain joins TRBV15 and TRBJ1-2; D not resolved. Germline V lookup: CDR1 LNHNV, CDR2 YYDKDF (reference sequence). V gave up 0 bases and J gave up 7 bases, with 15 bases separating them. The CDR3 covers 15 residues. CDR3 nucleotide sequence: TGTGCCACCAGCAGAGATCAGTCAGGTAGTTTTGGCTACACCTTC. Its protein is CATSRDQSGSFGYTF.

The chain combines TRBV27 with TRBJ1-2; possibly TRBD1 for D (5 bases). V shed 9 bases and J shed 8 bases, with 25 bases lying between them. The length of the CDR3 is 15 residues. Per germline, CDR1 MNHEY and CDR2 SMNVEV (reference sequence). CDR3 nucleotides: TGTGCCAGTGGGTTCTATCGGGACGCCGCGGGGGGCTACACCTTC. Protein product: CASGFYRDAAGGYTF.

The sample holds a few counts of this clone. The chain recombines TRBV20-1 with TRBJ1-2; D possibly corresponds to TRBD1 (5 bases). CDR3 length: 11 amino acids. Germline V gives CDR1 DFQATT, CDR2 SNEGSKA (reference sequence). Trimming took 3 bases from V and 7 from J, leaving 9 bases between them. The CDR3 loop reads CSASRVGGYTF. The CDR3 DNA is TGCAGTGCTAGCAGGGTCGGTGGCTACACCTTC.

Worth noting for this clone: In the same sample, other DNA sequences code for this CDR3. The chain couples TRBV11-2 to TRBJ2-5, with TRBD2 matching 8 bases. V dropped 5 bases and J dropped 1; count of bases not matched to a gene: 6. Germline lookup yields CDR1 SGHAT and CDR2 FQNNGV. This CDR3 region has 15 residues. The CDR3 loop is CASSPIAGLQETQYF. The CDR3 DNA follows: TGTGCCAGCAGCCCAATAGCGGGGCTCCAAGAGACCCAGTACTTC.

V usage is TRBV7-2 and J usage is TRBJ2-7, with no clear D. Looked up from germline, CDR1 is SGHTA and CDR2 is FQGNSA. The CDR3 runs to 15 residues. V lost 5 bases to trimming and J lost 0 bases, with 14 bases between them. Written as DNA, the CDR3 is TGTGCCAGCAGCCACGGTCCGATTAGCTCCTACGAGCAGTACTTC. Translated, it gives CASSHGPISSYEQYF.

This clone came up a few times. This CDR3 reads CASSVVTGTGNEQFF. The DNA for the CDR3 is TGTGCCAGCAGCGTAGTGACAGGGACTGGCAATGAGCAGTTCTTC. The chain has TRBV9 and TRBJ2-1, with D possibly TRBD1 on 7 matching bases. Trimming removed 0 bases at V and 6 bases at J, with 13 bases between. The germline CDR1 and CDR2 sequences are SGDLS and YYNGEE. The CDR3 totals 15 residues.

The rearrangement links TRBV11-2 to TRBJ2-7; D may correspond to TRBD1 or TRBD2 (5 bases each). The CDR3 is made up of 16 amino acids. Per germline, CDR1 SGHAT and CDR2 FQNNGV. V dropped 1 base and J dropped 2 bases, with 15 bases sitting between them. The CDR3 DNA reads TGTGCCAGCAGCTTAGGTTTGGGGGTGAGGACCTACGAGCAGTACTTC. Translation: CASSLGLGVRTYEQYF.